These 28 T cell receptor beta chains share one sample of origin, sequenced in a study of T cell responses to AZD1222 COVID-19 vaccine. TCRdb's table, derived via immunoSEQ multiplex PCR, lists solely in-frame clones and lacks some. The sample has more than 65,000 clones, approximately 87% seen once. Specimen: peripheral blood, collected 28 days after the second AZD1222 dose. These receptors all come from an adult who received the AZD1222 COVID-19 vaccine.

The rearrangement links TRBV20-1 to TRBJ2-7; D is unresolved. The CDR3 contains 11 residues. The ends were cut back, 3 bases at V and 3 bases at J, with 6 bases in the middle. Germline V gives CDR1 DFQATT, CDR2 SNEGSKA (reference sequence). The CDR3 coding sequence is TGCAGTGCTAGGAAAAGCTACGAGCAGTACTTC. It translates to CSARKSYEQYF.

Here the CDR3 DNA reads TGTGCCATCAAATCAGGGGACTCTGGAAACACCATATATTTT. This translates into CAIKSGDSGNTIYF. This sequence joins TRBV10-3 and TRBJ1-3, with D possibly being TRBD1 (6 bases). Germline lookup yields CDR1 ENHRY and CDR2 SYGVKD. The germline V and J ends were trimmed by 7 bases and 0 bases, with 10 bases remaining between them. There are 14 residues in the CDR3.

The chain links TRBV30 to TRBJ2-3, with 13 bases fitting TRBD2. Germline loops: CDR1 GTSNPN, CDR2 SVGIG (reference sequence). With V trimmed by 5 bases and J by 6 bases, 11 bases remained unmatched. The CDR3 has 16 amino acids. DNA for the CDR3: TGTGCCTGGTGCCAGACTAGCGGGAGGCCCGGGGATACGCAGTATTTT. As protein: CAWCQTSGRPGDTQYF.

This sequence joins TRBV21-1 and TRBJ2-7; the table assigns TRBD1, which was not confirmed against the DNA. TRBV21-1 is noted as a pseudogene. This CDR3 contains 15 residues. CDR3 amino acids: CASSTRDRGTYEQYF. The CDR3 nucleotides are TGTGCCAGCAGCACCCGGGACAGGGGAACCTACGAGCAGTACTTC.

This clone was recorded only once. The chain joins TRBV4-1 to TRBJ1-5, with D possibly TRBD1 on 6 matching bases. The CDR3 extends over 16 amino acids. The ends were cut back, 4 bases at V and 11 bases at J, with 24 bases in the middle. CDR1 is MGHRA, CDR2 YSYEKL, per germline. CDR3 region: CASSLDRGHTLVTQHF. CDR3 nucleotides: TGCGCCAGCAGCCTCGACCGGGGACATACCTTAGTGACCCAGCATTTT.

The chain is built from TRBV5-6 and TRBJ2-7; possible D gene TRBD1, 6 bases. The CDR3 covers 13 residues. V was shortened by 5 bases and J by 7 bases, with 16 bases between the two germline ends. CDR1 is SGHDT and CDR2 is YYEEEE in the germline V gene. In DNA, the CDR3 is TGTGCCAGCAGTCACAGGGTCGTCGGGGAGCAGTACTTC. Its translation is CASSHRVVGEQYF.

The chain has TRBV4-2 and TRBJ1-5, with D possibly TRBD1 on 5 matching bases. V lost 1 base to trimming and J lost 8 bases, with 12 bases between them. The CDR3 length is 14 residues. The V gene's germline CDR1 is LGHNA and CDR2 YNFKEQ. CDR3 nucleotides: TGTGCCAGCAGCCAAGCCATCGGGGCAGAGCCCCAGCATTTT. Translated, it gives CASSQAIGAEPQHF.

The chain joins TRBV5-4 to TRBJ2-7; 8 bases align to TRBD2. The CDR3 loop spans 15 amino acids. CDR1 is SGHNT, CDR2 YYREEE, per germline (reference sequence). J gave up 0 bases and V 4 bases, and 6 bases lay outside the gene matches. CDR3 DNA sequence: TGTGCCAGCAGCCCCGGCGGGGGGCGCTCCTACGAGCAGTACTTC. This sequence encodes CASSPGGGRSYEQYF. Variable domain in full (rest from reference TRBV5-4 and TRBJ2-7): ETGVTQSPTHLIKTRGQQVTLRCSSQSGHNTVSWYQQALGQGPQFIFQYYREEENGRGNFPPRFSGLQFPNYSSELNVNALELDDSALYLCASSPGGGRSYEQYFGPGTRLTVT.

This rearrangement joins TRBV4-1 to TRBJ2-1, with TRBD2 matching 13 bases. This CDR3 spans 16 amino acids. The ends lost 0 bases at V and 6 bases at J; junction bases unmatched: 2. Germline V lookup: CDR1 MGHRA, CDR2 YSYEKL. The CDR3 loop is CASSQEGTSGTNEQFF. The CDR3 DNA reads as TGCGCCAGCAGCCAAGAAGGGACTAGCGGGACCAATGAGCAGTTCTTC.

This sequence joins TRBV11-2 and TRBJ2-7; 9 bases map to TRBD1. The germline CDR1 and CDR2 sequences are SGHAT and FQNNGV. CDR3 length: 17 residues. V trimming: 4 bases; J trimming: 3 bases; junction bases outside the gene matches: 13. CDR3 coding DNA: TGTGCCAGCAGCTCCTTCCGGAGGACAGGGGTACGCTACGAGCAGTACTTC. It translates to CASSSFRRTGVRYEQYF.

The chain recombines TRBV27 with TRBJ1-1; 10 bases line up with TRBD1. This CDR3 spans 13 amino acids. CDR1 is MNHEY and CDR2 is SMNVEV in the germline V gene (reference sequence). V lost 2 bases, J lost 8 bases, and 2 bases stayed unmatched. The CDR3 protein is CASSLGTGAEAFF. CDR3 DNA sequence: TGTGCCAGCAGTTTAGGGACAGGGGCCGAAGCTTTCTTT.

The V and J genes are TRBV3-1 (or the pseudogene TRBV3-2) and TRBJ1-2, with 8 bases lining up with TRBD1. CDR1 is LGHDT, CDR2 YNNKEL, per germline (reference sequence). The CDR3 has 15 amino acids. The V gene end was trimmed by 2 bases and the J gene end by 1 base; junction bases not matched to a gene: 3. CDR3 residues: CASSQWDRFNYGYTF. CDR3 bases: TGTGCCAGCAGCCAATGGGACAGGTTTAACTATGGCTACACCTTC.

This chain joins TRBV6-5 and TRBJ1-3; a weak D match, TRBD1 (6 bases). CDR1 is MNHEY, CDR2 SVGAGI, per germline. V shed 2 bases and J shed 0 bases, with 11 bases lying between them. This CDR3 has 16 amino acids. CDR3 sequence (DNA): TGTGCCAGCAGTTACAGGGGGGGATTCTCTGGAAACACCATATATTTT. Its protein is CASSYRGGFSGNTIYF.

The chain employs TRBV19 and TRBJ1-3, with unresolved D. The germline V gene has CDR1 LNHDA and CDR2 SQIVND (reference sequence). The CDR3 length is 16 residues. V was pared by 10 bases and J by 4 bases, with 23 bases between. CDR3: CATKITPGGTGNTIYF. Written as DNA, the CDR3 is TGTGCCACAAAGATTACCCCAGGAGGAACGGGAAACACCATATATTTT. Drawing the rest from reference TRBV19 and TRBJ1-3, the complete variable domain is DGGITQSPKYLFRKEGQNVTLSCEQNLNHDAMYWYRQDPGQGLRLIYYSQIVNDFQKGDIAEGYSVSREKKESFPLTVTSAQKNPTAFYLCATKITPGGTGNTIYFGEGSWLTVV.

V usage is TRBV10-3 and J usage is TRBJ2-1; 14 positions agree with TRBD2. This CDR3 is 16 amino acids long. CDR1 and CDR2 from the germline V gene are ENHRY and SYGVKD. The V gene end was trimmed by 11 bases and the J gene end by 10 bases; junction bases not matched to a gene: 16. CDR3 sequence (DNA): TGTGCCTCTATGGAGGCAAGGACTAGCGGGGGGAAAGAGCAGTTCTTC. Translation: CASMEARTSGGKEQFF.

This rearrangement joins TRBV28 to TRBJ1-2; D possibly corresponds to TRBD1 (6 bases). The germline CDR1 and CDR2 sequences are MDHEN and SYDVKM. Trimming pared 6 bases from V and 4 bases from J, leaving 15 bases between. The CDR3 runs to 14 residues. CDR3 region: CASRRDRLSYGYTF. CDR3 in DNA: TGTGCCAGCAGGCGAGACAGGTTATCCTATGGCTACACCTTC.

The CDR3 loop reads CASSLLRSVNYGYTF. The CDR3 nucleotides are TGTGCCAGCAGCTTACTTCGGAGCGTGAACTATGGCTACACCTTC. The V and J genes are TRBV7-9 and TRBJ1-2; D unresolved. Trimming cost V 2 bases and J 2 bases, with 12 bases left between them. From germline, CDR1 is SEHNR and CDR2 FQNEAQ (reference sequence). The CDR3 runs to 15 residues. Using reference TRBV7-9 and TRBJ1-2 for the parts outside the CDR3, the full variable domain is DTGVSQNPRHKITKRGQNVTFRCDPISEHNRLYWYRQTLGQGPEFLTYFQNEAQLEKSRLLSDRFSAERPKGSFSTLEIQRTEQGDSAMYLCASSLLRSVNYGYTFGSGTRLTVV.

V gene TRBV24-1 combines with J gene TRBJ2-5; 7 bases line up with TRBD1. Germline V gene data show CDR1 as KGHDR and CDR2 as SFDVKD. The CDR3 has 16 amino acids. V lost 3 bases and J lost 2; bases outside the gene matches: 8. The DNA of the CDR3 is TGTGCCACCAGTGATCGACAGGGTGTAGGACAAGAGACCCAGTACTTC. Its protein is CATSDRQGVGQETQYF.

V gene TRBV27 combines with J gene TRBJ1-1, with D uncertain. The CDR3 loop spans 15 amino acids. CDR1 and CDR2 from the germline V gene are MNHEY and SMNVEV (reference sequence). The V end was cut by 3 bases, the J end by 4 bases, with 15 bases between. As DNA, the CDR3 is TGTGCCAGCAGTTTCACAGAGGACCGGGCCACTGAAGCTTTCTTT. As protein: CASSFTEDRATEAFF.

A note on this clone: A junction boundary mismatches the germline segment, possibly from a read error. This rearrangement joins TRBV5-1 to TRBJ1-2; tentative D call: TRBD1 (5 bases). This CDR3 region has 11 residues. Per germline, CDR1 SGHRS and CDR2 YFSETQ. The CDR3 sequence is CASSLGGPLAF. CDR3 DNA sequence: TGCGCCAGCAGCTTGGGGGGACCCCTAGCCTTC.

V gene TRBV12-3 or TRBV12-4 combines with J gene TRBJ1-2, with 8 nucleotides matching TRBD1. Trimming removed 4 bases from V and 6 bases from J; junction bases left unmatched: 1. The CDR3 consists of 12 residues. CDR3 sequence: CASSSQGDGYTF. In DNA, the CDR3 is TGTGCCAGCAGTTCACAGGGGGATGGCTACACCTTC.

The chain joins TRBV6-4 to TRBJ1-5, with D unresolved. Trimming took off 2 bases at V and 7 bases at J, with 9 bases between the two ends. The germline V gene encodes CDR1 MRHNA and CDR2 SNTAGT. The CDR3 is 13 residues long. The CDR3 coding sequence is TGTGCCAGCAGTGACCCGATAGAGCAGCCCCAGCATTTT. It encodes CASSDPIEQPQHF.

The J gene is TRBJ2-7, the V gene TRBV18; D is tentatively TRBD1 or TRBD2 (5 bases each). Germline V gene lookup returns CDR1 KGHSH and CDR2 LQKENI. This CDR3 comprises 13 residues. Trimming stripped 3 bases from V and 2 bases from J, with 8 bases between. The CDR3 DNA follows: TGTGCCAGCTCACCGGGACCAACCTACGAGCAGTACTTC. Protein: CASSPGPTYEQYF.

The chain joins TRBV7-6 to TRBJ1-5; 8 bases are shared with TRBD1. Germline V gives CDR1 SGHVS, CDR2 FNYEAQ. J gave up 6 bases and V 1 base, and 5 bases lay outside the gene matches. This CDR3 has 15 residues. Written as DNA, the CDR3 is TGTGCCAGCAGCTTAGGCCAGGGGGCGGGTCAGCCCCAGCATTTT. Translation: CASSLGQGAGQPQHF.

This chain uses TRBV27 with TRBJ1-2; no clear D. V lost 0 bases, J lost 6 bases, and 17 bases lay in between. The CDR3 extends over 16 amino acids. CDR1 is MNHEY, CDR2 SMNVEV, per germline (reference sequence). CDR3 DNA sequence: TGTGCCAGCAGTTTATCGAATGACCACCGGTTCAATGGCTACACCTTC. Residues: CASSLSNDHRFNGYTF.

The chain links TRBV9 to TRBJ2-2; D ambiguous. The CDR3 consists of 14 residues. Trimming pared 3 bases from V and 4 bases from J, leaving 10 bases between. The germline V gene encodes CDR1 SGDLS and CDR2 YYNGEE. As DNA, the CDR3 is TGTGCCAGCAGCGCCGCCGTGAGCACCGGGGAGCTGTTTTTT. It yields the protein CASSAAVSTGELFF.

The chain is built from TRBV11-3 and TRBJ2-1, with 13 nucleotides matching TRBD2. Germline CDR1 reads SGHNT; CDR2 reads YENEEA. The ends lost 5 bases at V and 10 bases at J; junction bases unmatched: 14. CDR3 size: 17 residues. The DNA of the CDR3 is TGTGCCAGCAGCCTAAGGTCGACTAGCGGGAGGCCGCTGGAGCAGTTCTTC. This sequence encodes CASSLRSTSGRPLEQFF.

The rearrangement joins TRBV7-9 to TRBJ2-7; D unresolved. V lost 2 bases to trimming and J lost 0 bases, with 11 bases between them. Germline CDR1 and CDR2: SEHNR and FQNEAQ (reference sequence). The CDR3 sequence is 15 residues long. CDR3: CASSLLGGDSYEQYF. Here the CDR3 DNA reads TGTGCCAGCAGCTTATTGGGCGGAGACTCCTACGAGCAGTACTTC.